This T cell receptor (beta chain) emerged from a study of CD8+ T cells in alopecia areata. Extraction of RNA preceded its reverse transcription into cDNA, which served as the sequencing template. TCRdb's table, derived via immunoSEQ multiplex PCR, lists solely in-frame clones and lacks some. The data contain around 140,000 clones, roughly half of them singletons. The CDR3 sequence is 16 residues long. Germline V CDR1 and CDR2: GTSNPN, SVGIG (reference sequence). V shed 3 bases, J shed 2 bases, and the junction held 6 bases outside the gene matches. The TCR comes from a human donor with alopecia areata. The material sequenced was CD4+ T cells sorted from blood, taken at week 0. This chain uses TRBV30 with TRBJ2-1, with 11 positions matching TRBD2. The CDR3 sequence is CAWRALAGVTYNEQFF. In nucleotides, the CDR3 is TGTGCCTGGAGGGCACTAGCGGGAGTTACCTACAATGAGCAGTTCTTC.